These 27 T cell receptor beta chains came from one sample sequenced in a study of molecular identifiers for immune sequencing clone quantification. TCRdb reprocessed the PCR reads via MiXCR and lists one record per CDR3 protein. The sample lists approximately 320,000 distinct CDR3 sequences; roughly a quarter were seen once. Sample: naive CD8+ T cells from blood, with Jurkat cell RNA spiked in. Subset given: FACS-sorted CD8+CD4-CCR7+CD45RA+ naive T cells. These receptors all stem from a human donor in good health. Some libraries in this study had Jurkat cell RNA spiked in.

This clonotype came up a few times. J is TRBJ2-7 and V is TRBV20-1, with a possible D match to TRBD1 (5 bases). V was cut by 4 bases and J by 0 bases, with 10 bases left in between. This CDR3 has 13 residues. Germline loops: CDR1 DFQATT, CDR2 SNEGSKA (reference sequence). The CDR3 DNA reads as TGCAGTGCTAAGGACACAAACTCCTACGAGCAGTACTTC. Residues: CSAKDTNSYEQYF.

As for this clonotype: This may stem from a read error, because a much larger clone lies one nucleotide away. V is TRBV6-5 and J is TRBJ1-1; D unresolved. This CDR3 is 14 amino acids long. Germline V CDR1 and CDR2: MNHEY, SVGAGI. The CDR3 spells CASGYTFSDTEAFF. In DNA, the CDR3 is TGTGCCAGCGGTTATACGTTTTCGGACACTGAAGCTTTCTTT.

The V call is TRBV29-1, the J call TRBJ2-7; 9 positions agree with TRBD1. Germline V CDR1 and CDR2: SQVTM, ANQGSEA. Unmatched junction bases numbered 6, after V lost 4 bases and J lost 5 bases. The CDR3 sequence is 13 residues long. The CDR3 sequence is CSVGTGGWNEQYF. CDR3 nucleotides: TGCAGCGTTGGCACAGGGGGCTGGAACGAGCAGTACTTC.

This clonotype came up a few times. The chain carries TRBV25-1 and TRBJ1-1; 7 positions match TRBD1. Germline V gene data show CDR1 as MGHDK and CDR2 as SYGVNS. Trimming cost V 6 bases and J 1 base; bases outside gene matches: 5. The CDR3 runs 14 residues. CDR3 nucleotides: TGTGCCAGCAGGGCAGGGGGATCGAACACTGAAGCTTTCTTT. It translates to CASRAGGSNTEAFF.

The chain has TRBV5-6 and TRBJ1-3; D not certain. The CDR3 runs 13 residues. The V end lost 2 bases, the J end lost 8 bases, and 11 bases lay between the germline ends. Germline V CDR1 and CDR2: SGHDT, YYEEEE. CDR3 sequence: CASSFGEADTIYF. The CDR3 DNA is TGTGCCAGCAGCTTCGGTGAAGCGGACACCATATATTTT.

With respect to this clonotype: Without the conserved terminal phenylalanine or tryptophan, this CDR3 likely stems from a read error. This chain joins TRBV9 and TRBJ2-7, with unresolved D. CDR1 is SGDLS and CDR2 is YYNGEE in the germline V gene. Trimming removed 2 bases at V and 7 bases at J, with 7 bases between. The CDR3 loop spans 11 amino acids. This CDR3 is CASSVPEEQYY. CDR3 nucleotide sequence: TGTGCCAGCAGCGTCCCAGAGGAGCAGTACTAC.

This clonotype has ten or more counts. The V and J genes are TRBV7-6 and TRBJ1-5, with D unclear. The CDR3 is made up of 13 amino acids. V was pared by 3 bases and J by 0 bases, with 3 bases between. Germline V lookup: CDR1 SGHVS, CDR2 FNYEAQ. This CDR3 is CASSFGSNQPQHF. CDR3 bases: TGTGCCAGCAGCTTTGGTAGCAATCAGCCCCAGCATTTT.

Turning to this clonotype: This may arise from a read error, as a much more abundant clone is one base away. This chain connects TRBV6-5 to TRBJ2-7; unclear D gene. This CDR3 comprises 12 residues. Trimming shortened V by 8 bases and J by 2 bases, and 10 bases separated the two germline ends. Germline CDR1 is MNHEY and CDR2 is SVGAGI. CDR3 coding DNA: TGTGCCAGCGGTTCCCCAGCCTACGAGCAGTACTTC. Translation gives CASGSPAYEQYF.

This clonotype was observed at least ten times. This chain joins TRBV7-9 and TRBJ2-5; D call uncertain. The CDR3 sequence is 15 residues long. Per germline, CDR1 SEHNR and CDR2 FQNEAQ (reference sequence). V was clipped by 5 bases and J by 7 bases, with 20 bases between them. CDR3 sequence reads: CASSPTLAPPGTQYF. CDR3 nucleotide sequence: TGTGCCAGCAGCCCCACCCTGGCCCCTCCAGGGACCCAGTACTTC.

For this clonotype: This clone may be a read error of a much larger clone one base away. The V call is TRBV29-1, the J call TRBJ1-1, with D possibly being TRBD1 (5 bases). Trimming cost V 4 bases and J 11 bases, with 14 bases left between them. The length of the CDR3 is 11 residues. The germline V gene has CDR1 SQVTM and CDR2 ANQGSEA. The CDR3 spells CSVVLGGVAFF. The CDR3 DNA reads TGCAGCGTTGTCTTGGGAGGGGTGGCTTTCTTT.

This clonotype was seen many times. CDR3 coding DNA: TGTGCCAGCAGCTTTAATCTAGCGGGCGATGAGCAGTTCTTC. Amino acids: CASSFNLAGDEQFF. V usage is TRBV7-6 and J usage is TRBJ2-1; 8 bases map to TRBD2. CDR1 and CDR2 (germline): SGHVS, FNYEAQ. The CDR3 covers 14 residues. Trimming took 3 bases from V and 8 from J; bases not matched to a gene: 6. Full variable domain (outside the CDR3, taken from reference TRBV7-6 and TRBJ2-1): GAGVSQSPRYKVTKRGQDVALRCDPISGHVSLYWYRQALGQGPEFLTYFNYEAQQDKSGLPNDRFSAERPEGSISTLTIQRTEQRDSAMYRCASSFNLAGDEQFFGPGTRLTVL.

The CDR3 loop is CASSSGQGVDYEQYF. The CDR3, as DNA: TGTGCCAGCAGCTCTGGACAGGGAGTAGACTACGAGCAGTACTTC. The chain combines TRBV7-9 with TRBJ2-7; 8 bases map to TRBD1. The CDR3 consists of 15 residues. V gave up 4 bases and J gave up 3 bases; unmatched junction bases: 8. In germline, CDR1 is SEHNR, CDR2 FQNEAQ (reference sequence).

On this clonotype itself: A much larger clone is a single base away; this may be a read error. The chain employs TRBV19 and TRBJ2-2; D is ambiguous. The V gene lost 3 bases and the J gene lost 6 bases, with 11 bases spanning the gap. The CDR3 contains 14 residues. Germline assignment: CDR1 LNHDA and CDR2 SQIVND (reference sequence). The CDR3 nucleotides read TGTGCCAGTAGTATGGTAGTGCCCGCCGGGGAGCTGTTTTTT. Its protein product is CASSMVVPAGELFF.

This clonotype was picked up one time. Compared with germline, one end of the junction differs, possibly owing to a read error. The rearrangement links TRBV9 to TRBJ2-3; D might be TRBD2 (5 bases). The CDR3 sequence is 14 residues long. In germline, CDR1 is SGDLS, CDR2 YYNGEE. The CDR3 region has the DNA TGTGCCAGCAGCGTAGTGCCAGGAGGAGATACGCACTATTTT. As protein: CASSVVPGGDTHYF.

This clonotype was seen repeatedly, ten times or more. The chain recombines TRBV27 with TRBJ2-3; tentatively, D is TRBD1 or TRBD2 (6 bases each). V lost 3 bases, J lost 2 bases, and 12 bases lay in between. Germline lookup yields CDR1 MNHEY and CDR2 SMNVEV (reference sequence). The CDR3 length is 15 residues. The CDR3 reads CASSFLGGITDTQYF. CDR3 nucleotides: TGTGCCAGCAGTTTTTTGGGGGGCATCACAGATACGCAGTATTTT.

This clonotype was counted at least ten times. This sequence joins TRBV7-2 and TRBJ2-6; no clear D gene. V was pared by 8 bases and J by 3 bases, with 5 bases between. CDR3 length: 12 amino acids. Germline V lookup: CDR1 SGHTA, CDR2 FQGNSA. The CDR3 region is CASYSGANVLTF. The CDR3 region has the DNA TGTGCCAGCTACAGTGGGGCCAACGTCCTGACTTTC. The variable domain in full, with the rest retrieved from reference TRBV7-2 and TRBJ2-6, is GAGVSQSPSNKVTEKGKDVELRCDPISGHTALYWYRQSLGQGLEFLIYFQGNSAPDKSGLPSDRFSAERTGGSVSTLTIQRTQQEDSAVYLCASYSGANVLTFGAGSRLTVL.

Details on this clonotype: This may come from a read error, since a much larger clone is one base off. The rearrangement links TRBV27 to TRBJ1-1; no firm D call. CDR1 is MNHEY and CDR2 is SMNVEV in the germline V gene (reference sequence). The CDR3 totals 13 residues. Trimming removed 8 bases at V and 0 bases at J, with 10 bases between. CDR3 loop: CASGQFMNTEAFF. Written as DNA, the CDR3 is TGTGCCAGCGGTCAGTTCATGAACACTGAAGCTTTCTTT.

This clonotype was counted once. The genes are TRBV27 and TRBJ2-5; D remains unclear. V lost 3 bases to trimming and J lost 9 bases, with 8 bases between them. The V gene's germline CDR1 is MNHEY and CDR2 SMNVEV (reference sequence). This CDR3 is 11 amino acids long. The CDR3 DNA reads TGTGCCAGCAGTTTCCGGCAGCCCCAGTACTTC. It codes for CASSFRQPQYF.

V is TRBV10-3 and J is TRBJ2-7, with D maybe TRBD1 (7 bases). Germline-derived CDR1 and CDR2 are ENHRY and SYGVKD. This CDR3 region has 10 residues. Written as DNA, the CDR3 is TGTGCTGCAGGGGGGAGCGAGCAGTACTTC. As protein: CAAGGSEQYF.

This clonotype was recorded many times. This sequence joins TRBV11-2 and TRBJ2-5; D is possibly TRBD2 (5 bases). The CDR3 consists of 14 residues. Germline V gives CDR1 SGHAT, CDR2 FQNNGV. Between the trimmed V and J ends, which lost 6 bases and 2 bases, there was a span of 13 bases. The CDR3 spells CASSPLVWQETQYF. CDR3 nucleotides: TGTGCCAGCAGTCCACTAGTCTGGCAAGAGACCCAGTACTTC.

The CDR3 nucleotides read TGTGCCAGCACGGGGACAGACCTTTACGAGCAGTACTTC. Translation: CASTGTDLYEQYF. This rearrangement joins TRBV28 to TRBJ2-7; TRBD1 agrees at 7 bases. CDR1 and CDR2 (germline): MDHEN, SYDVKM. V shed 7 bases, J shed 4 bases, and the junction held 7 bases outside the gene matches. The CDR3 is 13 amino acids.

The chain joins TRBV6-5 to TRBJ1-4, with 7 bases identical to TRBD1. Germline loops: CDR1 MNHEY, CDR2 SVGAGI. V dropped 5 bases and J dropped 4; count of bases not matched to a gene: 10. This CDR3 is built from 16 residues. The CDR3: CASSTDRDGGNEKLFF. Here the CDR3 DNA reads TGTGCCAGCAGTACCGACAGGGATGGGGGTAATGAAAAACTGTTTTTT.

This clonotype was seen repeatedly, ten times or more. CDR3: CARHGHLRQETQYF. CDR3 bases: TGTGCCAGGCACGGACACTTGAGACAAGAGACCCAGTACTTC. This chain joins TRBV19 and TRBJ2-5; weak D call: TRBD1 (5 bases). The germline gives CDR1 LNHDA, CDR2 SQIVND (reference sequence). V was cut by 9 bases and J by 2 bases, with 16 bases left in between. The CDR3 loop spans 14 amino acids.

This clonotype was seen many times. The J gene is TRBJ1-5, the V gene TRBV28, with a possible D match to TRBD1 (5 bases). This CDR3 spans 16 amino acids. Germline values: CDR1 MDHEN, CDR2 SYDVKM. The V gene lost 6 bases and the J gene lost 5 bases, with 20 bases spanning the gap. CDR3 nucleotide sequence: TGTGCCAGCAGCCGGGGCCTCCGCGGAAACCATCAGCCCCAGCATTTT. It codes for CASSRGLRGNHQPQHF.

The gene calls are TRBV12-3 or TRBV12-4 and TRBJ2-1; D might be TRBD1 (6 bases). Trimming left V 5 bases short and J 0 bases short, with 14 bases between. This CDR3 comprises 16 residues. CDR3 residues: CASSDRQVSSYNEQFF. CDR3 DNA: TGTGCCAGCAGTGACCGACAGGTGAGCTCCTACAATGAGCAGTTCTTC.

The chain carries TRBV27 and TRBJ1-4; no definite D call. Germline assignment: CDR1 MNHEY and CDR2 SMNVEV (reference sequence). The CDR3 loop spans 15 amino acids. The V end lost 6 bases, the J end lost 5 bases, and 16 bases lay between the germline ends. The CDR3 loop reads CASRSSLTSNEKLFF. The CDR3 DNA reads TGTGCCAGCAGATCCTCACTGACTTCCAATGAAAAACTGTTTTTT.

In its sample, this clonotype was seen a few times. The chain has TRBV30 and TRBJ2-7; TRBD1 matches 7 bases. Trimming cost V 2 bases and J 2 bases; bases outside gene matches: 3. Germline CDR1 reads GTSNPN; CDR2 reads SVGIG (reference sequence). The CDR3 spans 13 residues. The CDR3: CAWSTTGTYEQYF. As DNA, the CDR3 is TGTGCCTGGAGTACGACAGGGACCTACGAGCAGTACTTC.